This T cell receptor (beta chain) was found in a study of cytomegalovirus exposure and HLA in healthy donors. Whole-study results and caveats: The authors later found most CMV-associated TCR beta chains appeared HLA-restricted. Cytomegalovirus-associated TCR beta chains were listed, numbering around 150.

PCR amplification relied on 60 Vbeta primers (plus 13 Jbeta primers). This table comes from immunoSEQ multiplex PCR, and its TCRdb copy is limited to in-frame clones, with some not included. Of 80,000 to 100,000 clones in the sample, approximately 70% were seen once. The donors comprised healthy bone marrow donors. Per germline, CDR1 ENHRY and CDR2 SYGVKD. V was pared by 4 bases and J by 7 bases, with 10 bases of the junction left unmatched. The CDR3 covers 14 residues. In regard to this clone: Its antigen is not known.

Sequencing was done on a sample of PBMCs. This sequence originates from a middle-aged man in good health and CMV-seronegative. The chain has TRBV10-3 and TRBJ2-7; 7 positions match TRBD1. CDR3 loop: CAISATGSSGEQYF. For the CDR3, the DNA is TGTGCCATCAGTGCGACAGGGAGTTCGGGTGAGCAGTACTTC.